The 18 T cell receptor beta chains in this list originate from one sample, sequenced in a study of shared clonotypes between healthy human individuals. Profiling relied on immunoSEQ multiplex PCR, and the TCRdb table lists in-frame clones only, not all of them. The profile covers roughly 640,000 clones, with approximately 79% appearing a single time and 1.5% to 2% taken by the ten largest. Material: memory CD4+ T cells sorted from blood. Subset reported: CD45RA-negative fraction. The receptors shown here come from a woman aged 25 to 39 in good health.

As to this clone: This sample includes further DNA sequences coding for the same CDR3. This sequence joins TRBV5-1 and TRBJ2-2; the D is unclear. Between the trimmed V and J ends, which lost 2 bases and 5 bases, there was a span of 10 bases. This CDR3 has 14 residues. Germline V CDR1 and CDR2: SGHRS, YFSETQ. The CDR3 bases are TGCGCCAGCAGCTTATCTTCTGGTACCGGGGAGCTGTTTTTT. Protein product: CASSLSSGTGELFF.

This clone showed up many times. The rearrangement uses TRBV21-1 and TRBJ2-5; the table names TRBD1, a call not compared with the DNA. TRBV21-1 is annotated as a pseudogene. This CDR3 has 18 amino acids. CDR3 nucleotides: TGTGCCAGCAGCAAATTTTGCCCCCATAAAGACAGCCTGAAGACCCAGTACTTC. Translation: CASSKFCPHKDSLKTQYF.

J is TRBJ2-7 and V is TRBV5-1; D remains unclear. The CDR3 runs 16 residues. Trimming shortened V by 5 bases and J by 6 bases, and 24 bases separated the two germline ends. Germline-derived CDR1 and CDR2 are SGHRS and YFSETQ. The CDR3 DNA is TGCGCCAGCAGGGCCCAAGCCGGCCATCAAAGGTCCGAGCAGTACTTC. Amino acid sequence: CASRAQAGHQRSEQYF.

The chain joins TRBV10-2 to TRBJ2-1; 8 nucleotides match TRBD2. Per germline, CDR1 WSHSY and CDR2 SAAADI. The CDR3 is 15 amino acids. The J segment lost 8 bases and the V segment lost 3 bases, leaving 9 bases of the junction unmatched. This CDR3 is CASSDLSGSRYEQFF. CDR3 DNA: TGCGCCAGCAGTGATTTGAGCGGGAGTAGGTATGAGCAGTTCTTC.

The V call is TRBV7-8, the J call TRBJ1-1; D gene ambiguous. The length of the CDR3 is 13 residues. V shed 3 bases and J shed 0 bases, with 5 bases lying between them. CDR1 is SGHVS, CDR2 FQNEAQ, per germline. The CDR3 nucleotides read TGTGCCAGCAGCTTCCTCTTGAACACTGAAGCTTTCTTT. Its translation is CASSFLLNTEAFF.

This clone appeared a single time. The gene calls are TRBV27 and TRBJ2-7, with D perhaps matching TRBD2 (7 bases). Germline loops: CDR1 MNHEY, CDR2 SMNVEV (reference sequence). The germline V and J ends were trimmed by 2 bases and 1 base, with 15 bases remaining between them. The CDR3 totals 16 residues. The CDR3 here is CASSLRWGGPSYEQYF. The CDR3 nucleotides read TGTGCCAGCAGTTTACGGTGGGGGGGGCCGTCCTACGAGCAGTACTTC.

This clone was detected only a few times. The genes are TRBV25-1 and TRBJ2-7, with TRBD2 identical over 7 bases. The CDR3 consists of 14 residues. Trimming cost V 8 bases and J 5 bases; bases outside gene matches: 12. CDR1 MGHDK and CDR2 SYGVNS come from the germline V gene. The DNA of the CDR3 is TGTGCCAGCCGCGCCGGGGGGTCGGCGAACGAGCAGTACTTC. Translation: CASRAGGSANEQYF.

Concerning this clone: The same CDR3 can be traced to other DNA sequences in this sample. The CDR3 here is CASSDSPGTDTQYF. As DNA, the CDR3 is TGTGCCAGCAGTGACTCCCCGGGCACAGATACGCAGTATTTT. This chain links TRBV6-4 with TRBJ2-3, with D unresolved. The CDR3 runs to 14 residues. Deletions cut 0 bases from V and 1 base from J, with 5 bases between. Per germline, CDR1 MRHNA and CDR2 SNTAGT.

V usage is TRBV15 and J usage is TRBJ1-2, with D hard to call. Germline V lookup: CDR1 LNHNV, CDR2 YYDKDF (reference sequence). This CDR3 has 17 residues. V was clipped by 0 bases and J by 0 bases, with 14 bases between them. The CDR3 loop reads CATSRDRLGSANYGYTF. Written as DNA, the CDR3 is TGTGCCACCAGCAGAGATAGGTTGGGCAGCGCTAACTATGGCTACACCTTC.

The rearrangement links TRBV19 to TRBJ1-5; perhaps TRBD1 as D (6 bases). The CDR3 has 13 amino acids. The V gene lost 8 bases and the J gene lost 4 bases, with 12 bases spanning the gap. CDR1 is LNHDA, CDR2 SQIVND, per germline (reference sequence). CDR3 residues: CASGWQGNQPQHF. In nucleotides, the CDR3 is TGTGCCAGTGGGTGGCAGGGGAATCAGCCCCAGCATTTT.

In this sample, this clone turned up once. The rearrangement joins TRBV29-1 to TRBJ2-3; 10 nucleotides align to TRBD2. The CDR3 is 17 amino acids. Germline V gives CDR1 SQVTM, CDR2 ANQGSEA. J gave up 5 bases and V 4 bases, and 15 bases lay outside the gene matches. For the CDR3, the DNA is TGCAGCGTTGCCCGACCTGCCCTAGCGGGAGTTGGAGATACGCAGTATTTT. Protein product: CSVARPALAGVGDTQYF.

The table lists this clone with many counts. CDR3 nucleotides: TGCAGCGCCAGGGACCCTCAGGCCCATGAGCAGTTCTTC. It translates to CSARDPQAHEQFF. The V call is TRBV29-1, the J call TRBJ2-1; D might be TRBD1 or TRBD2, each matching 5 bases. Germline lookup yields CDR1 SQVTM and CDR2 ANQGSEA. V dropped 7 bases and J dropped 8 bases, with 18 bases sitting between them. The CDR3 is 13 amino acids.

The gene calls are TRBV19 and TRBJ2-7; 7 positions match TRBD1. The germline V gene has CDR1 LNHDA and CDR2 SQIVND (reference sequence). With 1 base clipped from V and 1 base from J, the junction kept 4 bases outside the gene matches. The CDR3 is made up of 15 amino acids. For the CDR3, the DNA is TGTGCCAGTAGTATAGGGCAGGGGGTTTCCTACGAGCAGTACTTC. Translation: CASSIGQGVSYEQYF.

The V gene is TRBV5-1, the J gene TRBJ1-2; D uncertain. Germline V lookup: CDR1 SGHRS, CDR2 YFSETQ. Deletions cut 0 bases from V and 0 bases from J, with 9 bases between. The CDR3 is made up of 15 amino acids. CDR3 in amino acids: CASSLASKANYGYTF. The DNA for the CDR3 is TGCGCCAGCAGCTTGGCCTCTAAGGCTAACTATGGCTACACCTTC.

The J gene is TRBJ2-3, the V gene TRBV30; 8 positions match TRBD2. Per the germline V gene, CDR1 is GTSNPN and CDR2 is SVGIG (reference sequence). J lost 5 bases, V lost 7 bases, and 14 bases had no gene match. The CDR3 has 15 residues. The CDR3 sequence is CASGRASGSLDTQYF. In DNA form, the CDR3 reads TGTGCCTCAGGCCGGGCCAGCGGGAGCTTAGATACGCAGTATTTT.

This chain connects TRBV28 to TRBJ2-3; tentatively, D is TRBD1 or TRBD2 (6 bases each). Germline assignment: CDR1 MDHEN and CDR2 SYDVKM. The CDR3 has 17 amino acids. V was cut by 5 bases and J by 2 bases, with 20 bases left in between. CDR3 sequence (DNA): TGTGCCAGCAGTCCAGCCCACCAACAGGGACTCACAGATACGCAGTATTTT. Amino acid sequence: CASSPAHQQGLTDTQYF.

The CDR3: CASSGQRGGELFF. DNA of the CDR3: TGTGCCAGCAGTGGCCAAAGGGGCGGGGAGCTGTTTTTT. The chain couples TRBV2 to TRBJ2-2, with TRBD1 as a possible D gene (5 bases). With 4 bases removed from V and 7 bases from J, the gap between germline ends came to 10 bases. The CDR3 covers 13 residues. Germline-derived CDR1 and CDR2 are SNHLY and FYNNEI.

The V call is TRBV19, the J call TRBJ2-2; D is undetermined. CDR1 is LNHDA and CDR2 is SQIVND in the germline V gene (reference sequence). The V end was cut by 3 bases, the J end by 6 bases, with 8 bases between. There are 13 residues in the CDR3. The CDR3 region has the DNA TGTGCCAGTAGTATCAGTTTATCCGGGGAGCTGTTTTTT. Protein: CASSISLSGELFF. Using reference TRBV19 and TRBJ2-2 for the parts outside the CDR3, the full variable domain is DGGITQSPKYLFRKEGQNVTLSCEQNLNHDAMYWYRQDPGQGLRLIYYSQIVNDFQKGDIAEGYSVSREKKESFPLTVTSAQKNPTAFYLCASSISLSGELFFGEGSRLTVL.